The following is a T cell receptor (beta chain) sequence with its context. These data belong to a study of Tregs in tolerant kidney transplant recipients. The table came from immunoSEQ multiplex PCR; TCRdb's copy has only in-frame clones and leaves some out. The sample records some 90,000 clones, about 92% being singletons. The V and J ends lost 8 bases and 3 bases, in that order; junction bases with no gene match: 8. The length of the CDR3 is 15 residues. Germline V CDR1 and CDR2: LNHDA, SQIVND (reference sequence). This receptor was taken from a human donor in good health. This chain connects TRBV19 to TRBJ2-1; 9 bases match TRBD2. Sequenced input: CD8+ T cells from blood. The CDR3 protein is CASGEREAIYNEQFF. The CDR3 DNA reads TGTGCCAGTGGGGAGCGGGAGGCCATCTACAATGAGCAGTTCTTC. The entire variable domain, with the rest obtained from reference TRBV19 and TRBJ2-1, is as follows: DGGITQSPKYLFRKEGQNVTLSCEQNLNHDAMYWYRQDPGQGLRLIYYSQIVNDFQKGDIAEGYSVSREKKESFPLTVTSAQKNPTAFYLCASGEREAIYNEQFFGPGTRLTVL.